This TCR beta chain was captured in a study of blood T cell repertoires in COVID-19. Across the whole study: Sample material is recorded as cDNA or gDNA derived from T cells, B-cell-depleted T cells, or PBMCs.

The J segment lost 4 bases and the V segment lost 4 bases, leaving 3 bases of the junction unmatched. Germline loops: CDR1 SGHDN, CDR2 FVKESK. The CDR3 spans 13 residues. Per the authors' pipeline: Reference gene primers were amplified, and this amplification served to estimate nucleated cell counts. Produced via immunoSEQ multiplex PCR; TCRdb's table is partial and in-frame only. Clone size and the V and J calls come from that table; the DNA yielded D and trimming. The data show approximately 300,000 clones, 70% to 90% seen once. Before being deemed recovered, Cohort 3 donors had two negative PCRs, clearance, or symptom resolution.

V is TRBV14 and J is TRBJ1-2, with 7 bases lining up with TRBD1. The sequencing input was PBMCs or T cells enriched from blood (not recorded which). The TCR comes from a woman aged 25 to 39 who had recovered from COVID-19. CDR3 nucleotide sequence: TGTGCCAGCAGCCTGGACAGGACCTATGGCTACACCTTC. This sequence encodes CASSLDRTYGYTF.